This TCR beta chain was recovered during a study of CD8 T cells in Susac syndrome. The multiple sclerosis controls were treatment-naive patients with relapsing-remitting disease that was stable or active. V lost 5 bases to trimming and J lost 1 base, with 7 bases between them. The V gene's germline CDR1 is KGHDR and CDR2 SFDVKD. This CDR3 has 13 amino acids. Reverse transcription of about 0.45 to 1 ug RNA was performed with random hexamers. The method of amplification for TCR beta CDR3 was immunoSEQ multiplex PCR, covering 54 Vbeta and 13 Jbeta. Each CDR3 protein gets one entry after TCRdb re-called the immunoSEQ multiplex PCR reads with MiXCR. In the table there are a few hundred thousand distinct CDR3 sequences, 75% to 90% of which are singletons.

This receptor was identified in a human donor with multiple sclerosis. V is TRBV24-1 and J is TRBJ1-1; D is undetermined. Sequencing was carried out using CD8+ T cells from PBMCs. CDR3 region: CATSGGENTEAFF. CDR3 DNA: TGTGCCACCAGTGGAGGAGAGAACACTGAAGCTTTCTTT.